This record covers a single TCR beta chain. The antigen is undetermined. A heparinised blood draw that averaged roughly 100 mL was obtained once from each donor. CD4+ cells of the naive, central memory, regulatory and stem cell-like memory types were sorted via CD45RO/CCR7/CD25/CD127/CD95/CD27. The sequenced template was cDNA made from the entire isolated RNA. TCRdb keeps only in-frame clones here, not all; method: immunoSEQ multiplex PCR. This table has 600,000 to 650,000 clones, around 15% appearing once. The sample comes from a study of beta chain features in type 1 diabetes. Study-level findings and limits: Cells that show high TCR expression could be over-represented by cDNA sequencing. Shortening of TCRB CDR3s, moderate but significant, appeared in all four CD4+ subsets of Type 1 diabetes patients.

The CDR3 totals 17 residues. CDR1 SGDLS and CDR2 YYNGEE come from the germline V gene. Deletions cut 3 bases from V and 0 bases from J, with 16 bases between. The clonotype originates from a young man in good health. Sequencing was done on a sample of naive CD4+ T cells from blood. The chain combines TRBV9 with TRBJ1-3, with no clear D. The CDR3 region is CASSAFENRVSGNTIYF. The CDR3 DNA is TGTGCCAGCAGCGCTTTCGAAAACCGGGTCTCTGGAAACACCATATATTTT.